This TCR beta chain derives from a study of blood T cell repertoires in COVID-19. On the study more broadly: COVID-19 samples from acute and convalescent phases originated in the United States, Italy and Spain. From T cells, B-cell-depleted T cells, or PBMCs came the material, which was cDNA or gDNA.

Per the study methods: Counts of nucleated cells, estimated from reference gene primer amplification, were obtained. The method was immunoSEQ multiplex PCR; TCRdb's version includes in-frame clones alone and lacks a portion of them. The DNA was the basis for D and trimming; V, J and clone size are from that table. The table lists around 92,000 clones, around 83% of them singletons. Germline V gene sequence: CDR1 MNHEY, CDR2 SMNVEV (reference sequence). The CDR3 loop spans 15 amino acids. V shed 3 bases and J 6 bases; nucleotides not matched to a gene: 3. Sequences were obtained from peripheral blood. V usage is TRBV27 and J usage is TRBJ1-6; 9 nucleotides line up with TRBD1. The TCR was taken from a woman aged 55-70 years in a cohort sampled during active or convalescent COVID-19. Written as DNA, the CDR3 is TGTGCCAGCAGTTTCCGGACAGGGGCTAATTCACCCCTCCACTTT. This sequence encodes CASSFRTGANSPLHF.